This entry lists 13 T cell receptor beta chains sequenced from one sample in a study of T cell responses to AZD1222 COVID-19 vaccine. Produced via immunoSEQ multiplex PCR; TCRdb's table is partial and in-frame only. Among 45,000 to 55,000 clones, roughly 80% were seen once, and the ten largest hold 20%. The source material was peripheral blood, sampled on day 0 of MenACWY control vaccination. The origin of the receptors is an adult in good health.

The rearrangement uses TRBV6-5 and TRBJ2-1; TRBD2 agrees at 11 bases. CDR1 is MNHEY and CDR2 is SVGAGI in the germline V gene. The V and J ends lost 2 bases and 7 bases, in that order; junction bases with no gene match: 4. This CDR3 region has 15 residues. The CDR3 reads CASSYEASGRNEQFF. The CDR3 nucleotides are TGTGCCAGCAGTTACGAGGCTAGCGGGAGGAATGAGCAGTTCTTC.

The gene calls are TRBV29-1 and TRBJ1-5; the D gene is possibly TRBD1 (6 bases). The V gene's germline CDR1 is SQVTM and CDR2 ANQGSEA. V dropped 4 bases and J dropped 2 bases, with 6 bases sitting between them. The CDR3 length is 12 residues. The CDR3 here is CSVGQGNQPQHF. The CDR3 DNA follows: TGCAGCGTTGGACAGGGCAATCAGCCCCAGCATTTT.

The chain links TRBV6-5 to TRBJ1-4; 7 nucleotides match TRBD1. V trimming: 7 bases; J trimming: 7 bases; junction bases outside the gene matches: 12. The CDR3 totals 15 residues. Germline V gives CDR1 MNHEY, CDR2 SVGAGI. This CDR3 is CASTPLQGQGEKLFF. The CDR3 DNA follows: TGTGCCAGCACCCCTCTACAGGGGCAGGGTGAAAAACTGTTTTTT.

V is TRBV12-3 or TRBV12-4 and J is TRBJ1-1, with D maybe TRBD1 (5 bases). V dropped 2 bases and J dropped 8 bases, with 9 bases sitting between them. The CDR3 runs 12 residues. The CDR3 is CASSLSAGEAFF. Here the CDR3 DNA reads TGTGCCAGCAGTTTATCCGCAGGGGAAGCTTTCTTT.

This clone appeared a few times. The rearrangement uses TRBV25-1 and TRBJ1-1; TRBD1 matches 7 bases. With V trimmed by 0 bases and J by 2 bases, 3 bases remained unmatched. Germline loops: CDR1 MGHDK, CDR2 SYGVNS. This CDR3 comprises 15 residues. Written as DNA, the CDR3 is TGTGCCAGCAGTGAATATGGGACAGCAAACACTGAAGCTTTCTTT. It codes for CASSEYGTANTEAFF.

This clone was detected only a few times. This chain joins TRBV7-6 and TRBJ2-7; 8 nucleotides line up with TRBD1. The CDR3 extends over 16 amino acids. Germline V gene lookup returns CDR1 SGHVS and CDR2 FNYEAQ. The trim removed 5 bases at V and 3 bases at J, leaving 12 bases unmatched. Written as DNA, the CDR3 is TGTGCCAGCAGCCTGGGCAGGCAGGGGGCCGACTACGAGCAGTACGTC. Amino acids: CASSLGRQGADYEQYV.

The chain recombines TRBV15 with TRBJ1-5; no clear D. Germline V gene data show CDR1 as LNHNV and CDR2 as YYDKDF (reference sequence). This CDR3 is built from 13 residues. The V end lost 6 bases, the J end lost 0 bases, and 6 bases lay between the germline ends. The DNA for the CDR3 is TGTGCCACCAGTGTGGATAGCAATCAGCCCCAGCATTTT. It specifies CATSVDSNQPQHF.

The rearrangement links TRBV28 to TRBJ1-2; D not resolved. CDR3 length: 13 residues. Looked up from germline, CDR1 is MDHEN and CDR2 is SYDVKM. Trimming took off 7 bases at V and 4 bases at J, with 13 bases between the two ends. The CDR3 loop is CASISGPPYGYTF. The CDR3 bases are TGTGCCAGCATATCCGGGCCTCCCTATGGCTACACCTTC.

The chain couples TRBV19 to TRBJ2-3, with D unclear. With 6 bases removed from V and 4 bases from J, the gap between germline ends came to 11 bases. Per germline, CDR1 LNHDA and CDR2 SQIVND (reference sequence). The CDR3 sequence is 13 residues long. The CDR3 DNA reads TGTGCCAGTAGCACCTTGGGCCCAGATACGCAGTATTTT. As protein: CASSTLGPDTQYF.

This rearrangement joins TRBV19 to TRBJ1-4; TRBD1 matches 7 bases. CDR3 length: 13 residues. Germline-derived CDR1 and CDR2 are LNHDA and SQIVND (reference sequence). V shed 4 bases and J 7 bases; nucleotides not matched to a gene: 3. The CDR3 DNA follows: TGTGCCAGTAGTACGACAGGGACTGAAAAACTGTTTTTT. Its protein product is CASSTTGTEKLFF. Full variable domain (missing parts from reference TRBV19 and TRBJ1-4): DGGITQSPKYLFRKEGQNVTLSCEQNLNHDAMYWYRQDPGQGLRLIYYSQIVNDFQKGDIAEGYSVSREKKESFPLTVTSAQKNPTAFYLCASSTTGTEKLFFGSGTQLSVL.

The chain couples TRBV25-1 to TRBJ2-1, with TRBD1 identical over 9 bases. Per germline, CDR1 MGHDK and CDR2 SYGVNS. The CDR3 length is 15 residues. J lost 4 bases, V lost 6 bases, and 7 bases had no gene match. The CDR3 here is CASRPSGQGYNEQFF. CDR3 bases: TGTGCCAGCAGACCATCGGGACAGGGTTACAATGAGCAGTTCTTC.

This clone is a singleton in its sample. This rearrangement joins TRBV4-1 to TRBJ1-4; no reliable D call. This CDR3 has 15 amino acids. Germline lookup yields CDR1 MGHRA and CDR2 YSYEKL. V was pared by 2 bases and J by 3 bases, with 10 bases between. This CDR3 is CASSQRRHPNEKLFF. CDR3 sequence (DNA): TGCGCCAGCAGCCAAAGGCGGCATCCTAATGAAAAACTGTTTTTT.

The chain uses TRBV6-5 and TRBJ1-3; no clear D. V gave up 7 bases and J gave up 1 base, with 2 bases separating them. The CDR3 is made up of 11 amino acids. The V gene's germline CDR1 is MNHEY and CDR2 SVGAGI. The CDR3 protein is CASKSGNTIYF. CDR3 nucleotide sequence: TGTGCCAGCAAGTCTGGAAACACCATATATTTT.